This TCR beta chain was captured in a study of blood T cells in healthy people across ages. Trimming removed 2 bases at V and 2 bases at J, with 10 bases between. The CDR3 contains 14 residues. CDR1 LGHDT and CDR2 YNNKEL come from the germline V gene (reference sequence). With a J-beta primer mix and a sample-barcoded 5' primer, a second PCR ran roughly 6 to 11 cycles. TCRdb reprocessed the 5' RACE reads via MiXCR and lists one record per CDR3 protein. The sample includes approximately 730,000 distinct CDR3 sequences, 40% to 65% of them seen just once. A word on this clonotype: The antigen is unknown.

Per sample, a minimum of 6.5 million PBMCs were isolated. Whole-study findings and limits: Since the PBMCs were unsorted, naive and antigen-experienced cells could not be conclusively compared.

The sequenced material came from blood. The TCR was taken from a man older than 75 in good health. The rearrangement uses TRBV3-1 and TRBJ2-7; D may be TRBD2 (5 bases). For the CDR3, the DNA is TGTGCCAGCAGCCAACGTAGCGCGACCTACGAGCAGTACTTC. Amino acid sequence: CASSQRSATYEQYF.